The rows below give T cell receptor beta chains drawn from one sample of a study of cytomegalovirus exposure and HLA in healthy donors. Sequenced by immunoSEQ multiplex PCR; TCRdb stores in-frame clones only, minus some. Of over 85,000 clones in the sample, roughly 76% were seen once. Sequenced input: PBMCs. Receptors originate from a female donor in good health and CMV-seronegative. CDR3s include the opening cysteine and the closing phenylalanine or tryptophan. The order of the fields is V gene, J gene, clone size, CDR3 protein. The listing skips clone size in some rows; elsewhere it reads once, few, many or a size class.

>TRBV5-1|TRBJ2-7|-
CASSLTSGGTYEQYF
>TRBV7-3|TRBJ2-7|few
CASSPYEGRGSEQYF
>TRBV4-3|TRBJ2-5|-
CASSQGGTSGGASETQYF
>TRBV5-1|TRBJ2-1|-
CASSWTSGINNEQFF
>TRBV4-1|TRBJ2-3|-
CASSPTVWDTQYF
>TRBV6-5|TRBJ1-1|-
CASSLNRGRNTEAFF
>TRBV6-6|TRBJ2-1|-
CASRSDIYNEQFF
>TRBV5-6|TRBJ2-3|-
CASSPLAGGPIDTQYF
>TRBV4-1|TRBJ2-1|-
CASSQERQYNEQFF
>TRBV25-1|TRBJ1-4|-
CASSELGTGALSEKLFF
>TRBV5-4|TRBJ2-2|-
CASSSGLAGGTGELFF
>TRBV28|TRBJ2-7|few
CASSLYSYEQYF
>TRBV6-5|TRBJ2-1|-
CASSYGTSGGFNEQFF
>TRBV30|TRBJ1-1|-
CAWTLDRENTEAFF
>TRBV6-1|TRBJ2-3|-
CASSETLFGGTDTQYF
>TRBV11-2|TRBJ2-3|-
CASSLRGGQSTDTQYF
>TRBV2|TRBJ1-1|-
CASCMRNTEAFF
>TRBV12-5|TRBJ2-2|-
CASGLVTSGRNTGELFF
>TRBV6-1|TRBJ1-4|-
CASSGWGGPREKLFF
>TRBV5-4|TRBJ2-2|-
CASSLGATYTGELFF
>TRBV4-3|TRBJ2-3|-
CASSLSRGRGDTQYF
>TRBV10-3|TRBJ2-2|-
CAIRRSTGELFF
>TRBV29-1|TRBJ2-7|-
CSVSGTNYEQYF
>TRBV5-6|TRBJ2-5|-
CASSLALGAIQETQYF
>TRBV6-5|TRBJ1-6|few
CASRGVPGNSPLHF
>TRBV7-9|TRBJ1-5|few
CASSFRANQPQHF
>TRBV9|TRBJ2-3|-
CASSVLAGGRDTQYF
>TRBV27|TRBJ1-1|-
CASSLSGVGTEAFF
>TRBV27|TRBJ2-2|-
CASSLTGLAGELFF
>TRBV9|TRBJ2-5|-
CASSVGGGAFETQYF
>TRBV2|TRBJ1-5|-
CASSQQVNQPQHF
>TRBV7-9|TRBJ1-2|-
CASSPDRARGGYTF
>TRBV27|TRBJ1-2|-
CASSSRTPGTGPYGYTF
>TRBV28|TRBJ1-5|-
CASSGTGAQPQHF
>TRBV29-1|TRBJ2-2|-
CSVAWELFF
>TRBV6-4|TRBJ1-1|-
CASSGGQGNTEAFF
>TRBV30|TRBJ1-1|-
CAWREKFRLLNTEAFF
>TRBV7-6|TRBJ2-3|-
CASTSGSSTDTQYF
>TRBV6-6|TRBJ2-7|few
CASSYEARTNPYEQYF
>TRBV28|TRBJ2-5|-
CASSLDRAGQETQYF